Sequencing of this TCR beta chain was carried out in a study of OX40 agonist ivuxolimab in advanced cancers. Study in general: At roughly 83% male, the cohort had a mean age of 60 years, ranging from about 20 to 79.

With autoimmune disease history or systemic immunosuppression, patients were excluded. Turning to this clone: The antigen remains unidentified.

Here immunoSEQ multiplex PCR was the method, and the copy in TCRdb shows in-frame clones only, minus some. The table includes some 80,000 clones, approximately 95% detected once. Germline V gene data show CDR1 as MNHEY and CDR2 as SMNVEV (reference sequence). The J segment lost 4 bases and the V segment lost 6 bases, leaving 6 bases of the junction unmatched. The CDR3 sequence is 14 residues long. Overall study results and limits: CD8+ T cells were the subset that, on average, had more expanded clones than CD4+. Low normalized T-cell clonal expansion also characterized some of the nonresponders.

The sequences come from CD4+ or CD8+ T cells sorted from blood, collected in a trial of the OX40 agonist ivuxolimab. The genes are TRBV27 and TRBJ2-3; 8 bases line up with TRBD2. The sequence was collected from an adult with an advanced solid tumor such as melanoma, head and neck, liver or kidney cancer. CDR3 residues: CASRRAGASDTQYF. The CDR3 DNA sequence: TGTGCCAGCAGAAGAGCGGGGGCGTCAGATACGCAGTATTTT.